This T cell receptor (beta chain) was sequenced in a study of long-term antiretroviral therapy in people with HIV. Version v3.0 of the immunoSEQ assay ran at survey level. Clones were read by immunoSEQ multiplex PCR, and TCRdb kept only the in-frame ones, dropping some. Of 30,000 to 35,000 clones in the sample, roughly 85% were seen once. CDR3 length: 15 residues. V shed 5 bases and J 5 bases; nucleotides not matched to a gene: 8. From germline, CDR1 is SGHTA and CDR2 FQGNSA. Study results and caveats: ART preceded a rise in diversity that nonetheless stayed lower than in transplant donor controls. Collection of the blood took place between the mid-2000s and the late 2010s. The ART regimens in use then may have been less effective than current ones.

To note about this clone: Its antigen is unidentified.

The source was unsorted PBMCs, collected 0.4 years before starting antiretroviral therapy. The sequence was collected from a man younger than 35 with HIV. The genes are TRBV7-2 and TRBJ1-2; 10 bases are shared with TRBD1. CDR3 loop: CASSPRQGASYGYTF. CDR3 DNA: TGTGCCAGCAGCCCCCGACAGGGGGCGTCGTATGGCTACACCTTC.